The 10 T cell receptor beta chains given below trace back to one sample, sequenced in a study of glioma-infiltrating T cells. The iRepertoire nested amplicon-rescue multiplex PCR amplified TCR alpha and beta CDR3s from RNA. TCRdb re-called the multiplex PCR reads with MiXCR, one entry per CDR3 protein. The sample lists around 130,000 distinct CDR3 sequences; about 22% were seen once. The source material was glioma tissue, nonneoplastic brain tissue, or PBMCs (not recorded which). All receptors derive from a human donor with low-grade glioma or glioblastoma, undergoing nonglioma brain surgery, or in good health (not recorded which).

This clonotype was counted ten times or more. The J gene is TRBJ2-1, the V gene TRBV28; 8 bases match TRBD1. Trimming took 6 bases from V and 7 from J; bases not matched to a gene: 8. CDR3 length: 14 residues. Germline-derived CDR1 and CDR2 are MDHEN and SYDVKM. CDR3 loop: CASRTGTGLNEQFF. The CDR3 region has the DNA TGTGCCAGCAGGACTGGGACAGGCTTGAATGAGCAGTTCTTC. Based on the CDR3 plus reference TRBV28 and TRBJ2-1, the full variable domain is DVKVTQSSRYLVKRTGEKVFLECVQDMDHENMFWYRQDPGLGLRLIYFSYDVKMKEKGDIPEGYSVSREKKERFSLILESASTNQTSMYLCASRTGTGLNEQFFGPGTRLTVL.

The rearrangement links TRBV25-1 to TRBJ2-2, with TRBD1 identical over 9 bases. The CDR3 has 16 amino acids. Germline lookup yields CDR1 MGHDK and CDR2 SYGVNS. V was pared by 2 bases and J by 3 bases, with 4 bases of the junction left unmatched. The CDR3 is CASSERTGAYTGELFF. In DNA, the CDR3 is TGTGCCAGCAGTGAACGGACAGGGGCCTACACCGGGGAGCTGTTTTTT.

This chain links TRBV24-1 with TRBJ2-3, with unresolved D. The CDR3 runs 13 residues. CDR1 and CDR2 (germline): KGHDR, SFDVKD. V dropped 8 bases and J dropped 3 bases, with 11 bases sitting between them. CDR3 sequence: CATNFGDTDTQYF. CDR3 bases: TGTGCCACCAATTTTGGGGATACAGATACGCAGTATTTT.

DNA of the CDR3: TGTGCCACCAGTGAGATGGGGGGGGGGACCTACAATGAGCAGTTCTTC. As protein: CATSEMGGGTYNEQFF. This chain links TRBV24-1 with TRBJ2-1; 7 nucleotides agree with TRBD2. The CDR3 spans 16 residues. J lost 2 bases, V lost 4 bases, and 7 bases had no gene match. From germline, CDR1 is KGHDR and CDR2 SFDVKD.

V is TRBV14 and J is TRBJ1-2; D is unresolved. The CDR3 totals 15 residues. Germline loops: CDR1 SGHDN, CDR2 FVKESK. The V gene lost 4 bases and the J gene lost 2 bases, with 14 bases spanning the gap. CDR3 loop: CASSPGVLTNYGYTF. Here the CDR3 DNA reads TGTGCCAGCAGCCCCGGAGTTCTGACCAACTATGGCTACACCTTC.

This clonotype was picked up many times. This CDR3 reads CASSLVLGLGTEAFF. The CDR3 DNA is TGTGCCAGCAGCTTAGTGTTGGGTTTGGGCACTGAAGCTTTCTTT. This chain connects TRBV7-2 to TRBJ1-1; D is unclear. V lost 1 base and J lost 4, with 13 bases in between. The CDR3 has 15 residues. Germline values: CDR1 SGHTA, CDR2 FQGNSA.

In its sample, this clonotype was seen a few times. The CDR3 loop is CASSWTGGKNEQYV. The CDR3 bases are TGTGCCAGCAGTTGGACAGGGGGGAAAAACGAGCAGTACGTC. The V gene is TRBV28, the J gene TRBJ2-7, with 10 bases identical to TRBD1. The germline V gene encodes CDR1 MDHEN and CDR2 SYDVKM. This CDR3 has 14 amino acids. With 4 bases clipped from V and 5 bases from J, the junction kept 5 bases outside the gene matches.

V usage is TRBV7-9 and J usage is TRBJ1-3, with D unclear. This CDR3 contains 14 residues. Germline V CDR1 and CDR2: SEHNR, FQNEAQ (reference sequence). Trimming removed 5 bases at V and 1 base at J, with 9 bases between. The CDR3 DNA reads as TGTGCCAGCAGCCAGCAGGCTTCTGGAAACACCATATATTTT. Translated: CASSQQASGNTIYF. The full variable domain, in which reference TRBV7-9 and TRBJ1-3 provide the parts outside the CDR3, is DTGVSQNPRHKITKRGQNVTFRCDPISEHNRLYWYRQTLGQGPEFLTYFQNEAQLEKSRLLSDRFSAERPKGSFSTLEIQRTEQGDSAMYLCASSQQASGNTIYFGEGSWLTVV.

This clonotype was counted at least ten times. The chain employs TRBV7-9 and TRBJ1-2; maybe TRBD1 (6 bases). V lost 5 bases, J lost 7 bases, and 8 bases lay in between. The V gene's germline CDR1 is SEHNR and CDR2 FQNEAQ (reference sequence). This CDR3 contains 11 residues. DNA of the CDR3: TGTGCCAGCAGCACAGGGTTTGGCTACACCTTC. Its translation is CASSTGFGYTF.

This clonotype was recorded many times. The V and J genes are TRBV7-2 and TRBJ2-3; no firm D call. Trimming cost V 3 bases and J 0 bases, with 7 bases left between them. There are 14 residues in the CDR3. From germline, CDR1 is SGHTA and CDR2 FQGNSA. CDR3 sequence (DNA): TGTGCCAGCAGCTTGGTATCCAGCACAGATACGCAGTATTTT. Protein product: CASSLVSSTDTQYF. Combining the CDR3 with reference TRBV7-2 and TRBJ2-3 gives the whole variable domain GAGVSQSPSNKVTEKGKDVELRCDPISGHTALYWYRQSLGQGLEFLIYFQGNSAPDKSGLPSDRFSAERTGGSVSTLTIQRTQQEDSAVYLCASSLVSSTDTQYFGPGTRLTVL.